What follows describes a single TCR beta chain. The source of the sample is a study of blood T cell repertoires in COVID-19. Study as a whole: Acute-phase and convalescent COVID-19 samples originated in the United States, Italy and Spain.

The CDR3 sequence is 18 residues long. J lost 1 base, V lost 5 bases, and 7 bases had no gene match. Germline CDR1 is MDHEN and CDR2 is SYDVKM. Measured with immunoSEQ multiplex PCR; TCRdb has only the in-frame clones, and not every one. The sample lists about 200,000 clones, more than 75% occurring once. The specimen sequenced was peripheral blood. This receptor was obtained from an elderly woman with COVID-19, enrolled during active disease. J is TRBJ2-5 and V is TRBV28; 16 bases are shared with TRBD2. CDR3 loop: CASSTRGLAGGIQETQYF. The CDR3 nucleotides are TGTGCCAGCAGTACCCGGGGACTAGCGGGAGGGATCCAAGAGACCCAGTACTTC.